These T cell receptor beta chains were read from a single sample in a study of blood T cell repertoires in COVID-19. TCRdb's copy holds only in-frame clones and misses some; the assay was immunoSEQ multiplex PCR. The data hold about 52,000 clones, with 80% to 90% observed a single time. The specimen was peripheral blood. The receptor set was obtained from a man aged 70-80 years with acute or convalescent COVID-19. The CDR3 runs from the conserved cysteine through the conserved F or W. The order of the fields is V gene, clone size, J gene, D gene, CDR3 protein, CDR3 DNA. A D gene is named only where the DNA matches it firmly. Size is stated for part of the rows, as once, few or many counts, or as a class when the clone is expanded.

v_gene: TRBV5-1
abundance: .
j_gene: TRBJ2-5
d_gene: .
CDR3aa: CASSSGEFQETQYF
CDR3nt: TGCGCCAGCAGCTCAGGGGAGTTCCAAGAGACCCAGTACTTC

v_gene: TRBV5-4
abundance: .
j_gene: TRBJ1-1
d_gene: TRBD1
CDR3aa: CASSSFTGGNTEAFF
CDR3nt: TGTGCCAGCAGCTCATTTACAGGGGGGAACACTGAAGCTTTCTTT

v_gene: TRBV2
abundance: .
j_gene: TRBJ1-5
d_gene: .
CDR3aa: CASSLTHYSNQPQHF
CDR3nt: TGTGCCAGCAGTTTAACACATTATAGCAATCAGCCCCAGCATTTT

v_gene: TRBV29-1
abundance: .
j_gene: TRBJ2-5
d_gene: .
CDR3aa: CSVPLNSGETQYF
CDR3nt: TGCAGCGTGCCCCTAAATTCGGGAGAGACCCAGTACTTC

v_gene: TRBV2
abundance: .
j_gene: TRBJ1-5
d_gene: .
CDR3aa: CASSEGGGNQPQHF
CDR3nt: TGTGCCAGCAGTGAAGGAGGAGGGAATCAGCCCCAGCATTTT

v_gene: TRBV7-6
abundance: .
j_gene: TRBJ2-5
d_gene: TRBD2
CDR3aa: CASSLVVAGGPGGETQYF
CDR3nt: TGTGCCAGCAGCTTAGTCGTAGCGGGGGGGCCCGGAGGAGAGACCCAGTACTTC

v_gene: TRBV7-2
abundance: medium-sized
j_gene: TRBJ2-3
d_gene: TRBD2
CDR3aa: CASSPLAGGQSDTQYF
CDR3nt: TGTGCCAGCAGCCCGTTGGCGGGGGGGCAATCAGATACGCAGTATTTT

v_gene: TRBV2
abundance: .
j_gene: TRBJ2-7
d_gene: .
CDR3aa: CATGIILSYEQYF
CDR3nt: TGTGCAACCGGGATTATTCTTTCCTACGAGCAGTACTTC

v_gene: TRBV2
abundance: .
j_gene: TRBJ1-1
d_gene: TRBD1
CDR3aa: CASRGEGGRSEAFF
CDR3nt: TGTGCCAGCAGGGGCGAAGGGGGCAGATCTGAAGCTTTCTTT

v_gene: TRBV6-4
abundance: .
j_gene: TRBJ1-2
d_gene: .
CDR3aa: CASSDSGAPYYGYTF
CDR3nt: TGTGCCAGCAGTGACTCAGGAGCTCCTTACTATGGCTACACCTTC

v_gene: TRBV5-1
abundance: .
j_gene: TRBJ2-5
d_gene: .
CDR3aa: CASSERETQYF
CDR3nt: TGCGCCAGCAGCGAACGGGAGACCCAGTACTTC

v_gene: TRBV28
abundance: .
j_gene: TRBJ1-5
d_gene: .
CDR3aa: CASSLWQSLSNQPQHF
CDR3nt: TGTGCCAGCAGTTTATGGCAGTCCCTTAGCAATCAGCCCCAGCATTTT

v_gene: TRBV5-4
abundance: .
j_gene: TRBJ2-3
d_gene: TRBD2
CDR3aa: CASSNNPGLAGVGTDTQYF
CDR3nt: TGTGCCAGCAGCAACAATCCGGGACTAGCGGGAGTAGGGACAGATACGCAGTATTTT

v_gene: TRBV4-3
abundance: .
j_gene: TRBJ2-1
d_gene: .
CDR3aa: CASSQDSTRDEQFF
CDR3nt: TGCGCCAGCAGCCAAGATAGTACCCGGGATGAGCAGTTCTTC

v_gene: TRBV19
abundance: .
j_gene: TRBJ1-5
d_gene: .
CDR3aa: CASSKEDRNNQPQHF
CDR3nt: TGTGCCAGTAGTAAAGAGGACAGAAATAATCAGCCCCAGCATTTT

v_gene: TRBV27
abundance: .
j_gene: TRBJ1-2
d_gene: TRBD1
CDR3aa: CASSNPDRGNYGYTF
CDR3nt: TGTGCCAGCAGTAACCCAGACAGGGGGAACTATGGCTACACCTTC

v_gene: TRBV28
abundance: .
j_gene: TRBJ2-3
d_gene: .
CDR3aa: CASSLSRDTQYF
CDR3nt: TGTGCCAGCAGTTTGAGTAGAGATACGCAGTATTTT

v_gene: TRBV28
abundance: .
j_gene: TRBJ1-3
d_gene: .
CDR3aa: CASSSHPPHGSGNTIYF
CDR3nt: TGTGCCAGCAGTTCGCACCCCCCTCACGGGTCTGGAAACACCATATATTTT

v_gene: TRBV15
abundance: few
j_gene: TRBJ2-3
d_gene: .
CDR3aa: CATSSDFSSTDTQYF
CDR3nt: TGTGCCACCAGTTCAGACTTTTCTAGCACAGATACGCAGTATTTT

v_gene: TRBV6-4
abundance: .
j_gene: TRBJ1-2
d_gene: .
CDR3aa: CASRRDSISIWGYTF
CDR3nt: TGTGCCAGCCGGCGTGACAGTATCTCCATTTGGGGCTACACCTTC

v_gene: TRBV7-2
abundance: .
j_gene: TRBJ2-7
d_gene: .
CDR3aa: CASRTIPSSYEQYF
CDR3nt: TGTGCCAGCAGAACTATCCCGTCCTCCTACGAGCAGTACTTC

v_gene: TRBV19
abundance: .
j_gene: TRBJ2-7
d_gene: TRBD1
CDR3aa: CASEPAGGKDEQYF
CDR3nt: TGTGCCAGCGAACCGGCAGGGGGTAAGGACGAGCAGTACTTC